These T cell receptor beta chains were read from a single sample in a study of blood T cells in healthy people across ages. From the 5' RACE reads, TCRdb called clonotypes with MiXCR, one entry per CDR3 protein. The sample has 540,000 or so distinct CDR3 sequences; approximately 25% are singletons. A further study also used this sample, focusing on T cells of mothers and their children.

Sequencing was done on a sample of blood. All receptors derive from a boy younger than 18 in good health. CDR3s include the opening cysteine and the closing phenylalanine or tryptophan. D genes are given only for firm matches. Clone sizes are given selectively: once, few, many, or a class where the clone is expanded.

>TRBJ2-7|TRBV4-3|.|few
TGCGCCAGCAGCCAAGAGAGGGACCACTCCTACGAGCAGTACTTC
CASSQERDHSYEQYF
>TRBJ2-5|TRBV25-1|.|.
TGTGCCAGCAGTGAAGGGCGGACCCAGTACTTC
CASSEGRTQYF
>TRBJ1-1|TRBV10-3|TRBD1|few
TGTGCCATCAACACCGGGACAGGGTGGACTGAAGCTTTCTTT
CAINTGTGWTEAFF
>TRBJ1-2|TRBV6-5|.|.
TGTGCCAGCAGTTACTCGGGACTCATGAACGGCTACACCTTC
CASSYSGLMNGYTF
>TRBJ1-2|TRBV28|.|few
TGTGCCAGCAGTTACGTATCGGACTATGGCTACACCTTC
CASSYVSDYGYTF
>TRBJ2-1|TRBV6-2/TRBV6-3|.|.
TGTGCCAGCATCAAGGTCTGGGACAAACCCAATGAGCAGTTCTTC
CASIKVWDKPNEQFF
>TRBJ2-2|TRBV5-1|TRBD1|.
TGCGCCAGCAGCTTCCGGGACAGGGAGTTAGACACCGGGGAGCTGTTTTTT
CASSFRDRELDTGELFF
>TRBJ1-1|TRBV3-1|.|.
TGTGCCAGCACCCAAAAGGGGGGCGCCGGGCTCACTGAAGCTTTCTTT
CASTQKGGAGLTEAFF
>TRBJ1-4|TRBV7-2|TRBD1|.
TGTGCCAGCAGCAAACGGACAGGGGTACATGAAAAACTGTTTTTT
CASSKRTGVHEKLFF
>TRBJ2-1|TRBV6-5|.|.
TGTGCCAGCAGTTATTCAACGGGTGAGCAGTTCTTC
CASSYSTGEQFF
>TRBJ1-4|TRBV7-8|.|.
TGTGCCAGCAGCCGCCCGGGCAGGGAATGGGTTAATAATGAAAAACTGTTTTTT
CASSRPGREWVNNEKLFF
>TRBJ2-7|TRBV5-1|.|few
TGCGCCAGCAGCCCGGAAGGGGCTAGTGACGAGCAGTACTTC
CASSPEGASDEQYF
>TRBJ2-7|TRBV14|.|.
TGTGCCAGCAGCCAACCCGTCGGAGACTACGAGCAGTACTTC
CASSQPVGDYEQYF
>TRBJ1-2|TRBV7-9|.|.
TGTGCCAGCAGCTTATTGGTCTCGACACCCTATGGCTACACCTTC
CASSLLVSTPYGYTF
>TRBJ2-7|TRBV4-3|.|many
TGCGCCAGCAGCCAAGATCTGGGGTACGAGCAGTACTTC
CASSQDLGYEQYF
>TRBJ2-1|TRBV6-2/TRBV6-3|TRBD2|few
TGTGCCAGCAGCCCTCCCGCGACTAGCGGGGGGAATGAGCAGTTCTTC
CASSPPATSGGNEQFF
>TRBJ2-3|TRBV12-3/TRBV12-4|.|.
TGTGCCGGGAATGAGGGGGGGGTGACAGATACGCAGTATTTT
CAGNEGGVTDTQYF
>TRBJ1-2|TRBV28|.|.
TGTGCCAGCAGTCCTCGACCGGCGGGCTACACCTTC
CASSPRPAGYTF
>TRBJ1-4|TRBV5-1|.|few
TGCGCCAGCAGCTTGAATCGGAATGAAAAACTGTTTTTT
CASSLNRNEKLFF
>TRBJ2-3|TRBV20-1|TRBD2|few
TGCAGCTCCCAACCGGGAGGGCACCGCACAGATACGCAGTATTTT
CSSQPGGHRTDTQYF
>TRBJ2-6|TRBV6-1|.|.
TGTGCCAGCGTGGAAAGGGCTGGGGCCAACGTCCTGACTTTC
CASVERAGANVLTF
>TRBJ2-5|TRBV5-1|TRBD2|.
TGCGCCAGCAAAACCGGGACTAACCAAGAGACCCAGTACTTC
CASKTGTNQETQYF
>TRBJ1-6|TRBV12-3/TRBV12-4|.|.
TGTGCCAGCAGTTTTGATAGGAATTCACCCCTCCACTTT
CASSFDRNSPLHF
>TRBJ2-1|TRBV30|TRBD2|.
TGTGCCTGGAGTCAAGGACTAGCGGGGTTCGATGAGCAGTTCTTC
CAWSQGLAGFDEQFF
>TRBJ2-4|TRBV19|.|.
TGTGCCAGTAGCCGGATAAGCGGAAACATTCAGTACTTC
CASSRISGNIQYF
>TRBJ2-7|TRBV19|TRBD1|.
TGTGCCAGTAGTTTGGGGACAGGGGGCAACGAGCAGTACTTC
CASSLGTGGNEQYF
>TRBJ2-1|TRBV12-3/TRBV12-4|TRBD2|.
TGTGCCAGCATGGTAGCGGGGGCGACATGGGGCAATGAGCAGTTCTTC
CASMVAGATWGNEQFF
>TRBJ2-7|TRBV29-1|.|.
TGCAGCGTTGAGGGGCGGTCCTACGAGCAGTACTTC
CSVEGRSYEQYF
>TRBJ2-5|TRBV6-1|.|few
TGTGCCAGCAGTGAAGGGGATGCATCGAGCTGGGGGACCCAGTACTTC
CASSEGDASSWGTQYF
>TRBJ2-2|TRBV7-6|TRBD1|.
TGTGCCAGCAGCTTAGCTGCGGACAGGGTGCCCGGGGAGCTGTTTTTT
CASSLAADRVPGELFF
>TRBJ1-2|TRBV27|TRBD1|.
TGTGCCAGCAGTCCGACAGGGAATGGTGGCTACACCTTC
CASSPTGNGGYTF
>TRBJ2-1|TRBV28|TRBD2|few
TGTGCCAGCAGCATTCCGGGACTAGAAAATGAGCAGTTCTTC
CASSIPGLENEQFF
>TRBJ2-1|TRBV2|TRBD1|.
TGTGCCAGCAGCGGGGACAGGGGGGTGGATGAGCAGTTCTTC
CASSGDRGVDEQFF
>TRBJ2-1|TRBV7-9|.|.
TGTGCCAGCAGCTTAGTCGGGCAGGGGGGAAGGAATGAGCAGTTCTTC
CASSLVGQGGRNEQFF
>TRBJ1-5|TRBV20-1|TRBD1|once
TGCAGTGCAGCAAGGCAGGACAGGGGGACGCAGCATTTT
CSAARQDRGTQHF
>TRBJ2-7|TRBV5-1|TRBD2|many
TGCGCCAGCAGCTTTGGACTAGCGGGAACTGGCGAGCAGTACTTC
CASSFGLAGTGEQYF
>TRBJ2-1|TRBV20-1|TRBD2|.
TGCAGTGCTAGAGATGCGGAGGGACTATTCTACAATGAGCAGTTCTTC
CSARDAEGLFYNEQFF
>TRBJ2-7|TRBV10-3|.|few
TGTGCCATCAGTGAGAGCATCTACGAGCAGTACTTC
CAISESIYEQYF
>TRBJ2-1|TRBV2|.|few
TGTGCCAGCACAACAGGGAGCTCCTACAATGAGCAGTTCTTC
CASTTGSSYNEQFF
>TRBJ2-1|TRBV7-3|.|few
TGTGCCAGCAGCGGACTAGGGGGCTACAATGAGCAGTTCTTC
CASSGLGGYNEQFF
>TRBJ2-1|TRBV18|TRBD2|.
TGTGCCAGCTCAGTTCTAGCGGAAGGGTACAATGAGCAGTTCTTC
CASSVLAEGYNEQFF